The clone carrying this T cell receptor beta chain was seen more than once but under ten times. Its matching antigen is unknown. Each CDR3 protein gets one entry after TCRdb re-called the 5' RACE reads with MiXCR. The sample includes approximately 540,000 distinct CDR3 sequences, approximately 12% of them seen just once. V lost 0 bases and J lost 2, with 8 bases in between. This CDR3 is built from 15 residues. Per germline, CDR1 MGHRA and CDR2 YSYEKL. The data were taken from a study of CD8 T cells in ankylosing spondylitis. Regarding the study as a whole: Blood of patients with ankylosing spondylitis appeared to be characterized by a TCR beta motif of eight highly homologous variants.

The chain joins TRBV4-1 to TRBJ2-1, with unresolved D. The sequence came from a male donor with ankylosing spondylitis. Sequenced sample: blood, either unsorted or a sorted T cell fraction (not recorded which). CDR3 coding DNA: TGCGCCAGCAGCCAAGACCGCTATCCCTACAATGAGCAGTTCTTC. It translates to CASSQDRYPYNEQFF.